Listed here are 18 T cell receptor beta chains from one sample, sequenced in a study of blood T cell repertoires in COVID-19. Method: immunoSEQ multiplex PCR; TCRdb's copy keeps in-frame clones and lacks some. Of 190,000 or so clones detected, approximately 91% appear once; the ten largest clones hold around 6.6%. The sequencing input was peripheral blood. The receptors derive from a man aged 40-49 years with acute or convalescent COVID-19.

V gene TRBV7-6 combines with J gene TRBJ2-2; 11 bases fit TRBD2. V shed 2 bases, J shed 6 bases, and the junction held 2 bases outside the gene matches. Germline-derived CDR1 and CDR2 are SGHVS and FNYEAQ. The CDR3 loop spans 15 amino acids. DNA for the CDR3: TGTGCCAGCAGCTTAATTAGCGGGGGGGCCGGGGAGCTGTTTTTT. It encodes CASSLISGGAGELFF.

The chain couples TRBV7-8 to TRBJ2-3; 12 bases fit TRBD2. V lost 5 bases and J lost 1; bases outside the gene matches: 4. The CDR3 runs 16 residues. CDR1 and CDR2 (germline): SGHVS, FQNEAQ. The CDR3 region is CASSPRTSGGTDTQYF. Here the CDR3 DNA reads TGTGCCAGCAGCCCCAGGACTAGCGGGGGCACAGATACGCAGTATTTT.

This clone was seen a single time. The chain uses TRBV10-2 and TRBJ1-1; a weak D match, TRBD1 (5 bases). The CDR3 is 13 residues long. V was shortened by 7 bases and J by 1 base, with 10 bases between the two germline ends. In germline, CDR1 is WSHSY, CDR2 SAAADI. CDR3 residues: CASKNQGNTEAFF. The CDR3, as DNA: TGCGCCAGCAAAAACCAGGGGAACACTGAAGCTTTCTTT.

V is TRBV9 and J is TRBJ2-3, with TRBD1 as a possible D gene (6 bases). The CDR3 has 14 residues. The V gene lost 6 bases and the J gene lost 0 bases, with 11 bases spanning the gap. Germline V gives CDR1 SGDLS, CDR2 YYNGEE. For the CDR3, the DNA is TGTGCCAGCACCCAGGGGCTGAGCACAGATACGCAGTATTTT. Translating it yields CASTQGLSTDTQYF.

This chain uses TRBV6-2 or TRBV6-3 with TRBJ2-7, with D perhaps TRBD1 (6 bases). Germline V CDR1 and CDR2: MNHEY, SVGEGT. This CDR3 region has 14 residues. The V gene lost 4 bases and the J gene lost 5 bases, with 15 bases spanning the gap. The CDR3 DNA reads TGTGCCAGCAGTTCCCAACAGGGTAGGCACGAGCAGTACTTC. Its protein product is CASSSQQGRHEQYF.

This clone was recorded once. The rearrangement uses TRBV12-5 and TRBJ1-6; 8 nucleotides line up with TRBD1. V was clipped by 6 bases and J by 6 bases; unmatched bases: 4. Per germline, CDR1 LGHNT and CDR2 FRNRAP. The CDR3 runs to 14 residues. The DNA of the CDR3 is TGTGCTAGTGGACCGACAGGGGTTAATTCACCCCTCCACTTT. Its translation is CASGPTGVNSPLHF.

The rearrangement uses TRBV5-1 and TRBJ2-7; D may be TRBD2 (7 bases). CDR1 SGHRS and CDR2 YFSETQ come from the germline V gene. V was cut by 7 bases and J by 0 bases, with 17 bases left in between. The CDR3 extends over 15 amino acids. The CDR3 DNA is TGCGCCAGCGCGAGGGGGGGTGGCCTCTCCTACGAGCAGTACTTC. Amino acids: CASARGGGLSYEQYF.

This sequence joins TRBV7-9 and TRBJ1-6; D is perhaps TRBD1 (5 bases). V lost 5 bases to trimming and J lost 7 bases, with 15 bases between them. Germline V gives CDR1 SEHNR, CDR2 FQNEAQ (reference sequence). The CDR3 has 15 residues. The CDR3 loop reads CASSPRRTPNSPLHF. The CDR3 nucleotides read TGTGCCAGCAGCCCTAGACGGACACCAAATTCACCCCTCCACTTT.

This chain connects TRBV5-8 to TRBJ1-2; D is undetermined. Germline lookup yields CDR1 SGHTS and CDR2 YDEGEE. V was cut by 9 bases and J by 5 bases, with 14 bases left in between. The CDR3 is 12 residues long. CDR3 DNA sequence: TGTGCCAACACGGGGTGGAGGTATGGCTACACCTTC. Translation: CANTGWRYGYTF.

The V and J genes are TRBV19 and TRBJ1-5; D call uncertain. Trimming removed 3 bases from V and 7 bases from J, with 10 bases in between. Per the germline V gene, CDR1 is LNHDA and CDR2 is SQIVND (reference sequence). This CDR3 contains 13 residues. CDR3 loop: CASSIAERQPQHF. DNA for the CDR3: TGTGCCAGTAGTATCGCGGAGAGGCAGCCCCAGCATTTT.

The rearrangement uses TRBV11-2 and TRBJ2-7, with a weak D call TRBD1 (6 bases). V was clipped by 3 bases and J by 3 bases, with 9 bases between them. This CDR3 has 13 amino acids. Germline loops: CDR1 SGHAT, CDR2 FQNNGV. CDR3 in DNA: TGTGCCAGCAGCTTCGGGACAAACTACGAGCAGTACTTC. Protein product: CASSFGTNYEQYF.

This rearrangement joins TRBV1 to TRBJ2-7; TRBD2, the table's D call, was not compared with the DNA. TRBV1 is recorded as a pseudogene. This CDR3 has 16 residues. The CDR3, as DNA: TGCACCAGCAGCCAATCGGAGATCGAGAAGAGAAACGAGCAGTACTTC. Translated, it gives CTSSQSEIEKRNEQYF.

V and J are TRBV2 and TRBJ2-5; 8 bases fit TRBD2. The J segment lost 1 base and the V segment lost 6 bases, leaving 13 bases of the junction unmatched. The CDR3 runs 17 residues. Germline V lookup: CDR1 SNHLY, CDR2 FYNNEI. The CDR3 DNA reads TGTGCCAGCAGCCCCAGAAGCGGGGGAATCCCCCAAGAGACCCAGTACTTC. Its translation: CASSPRSGGIPQETQYF.

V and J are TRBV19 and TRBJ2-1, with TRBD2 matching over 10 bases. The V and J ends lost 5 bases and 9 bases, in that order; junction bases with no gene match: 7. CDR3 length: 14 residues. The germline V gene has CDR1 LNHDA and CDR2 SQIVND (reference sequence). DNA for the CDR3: TGTGCCAGTAGTGCACTAGCGGGGAGTGGTGAGCAGTTCTTC. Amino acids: CASSALAGSGEQFF. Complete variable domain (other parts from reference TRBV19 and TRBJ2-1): DGGITQSPKYLFRKEGQNVTLSCEQNLNHDAMYWYRQDPGQGLRLIYYSQIVNDFQKGDIAEGYSVSREKKESFPLTVTSAQKNPTAFYLCASSALAGSGEQFFGPGTRLTVL.

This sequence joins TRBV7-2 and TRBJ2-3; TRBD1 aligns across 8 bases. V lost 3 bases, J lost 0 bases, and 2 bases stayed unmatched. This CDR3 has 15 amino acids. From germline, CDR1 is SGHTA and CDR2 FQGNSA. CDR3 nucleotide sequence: TGTGCCAGCAGCTTCCGGACAGGGAGCACAGATACGCAGTATTTT. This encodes CASSFRTGSTDTQYF.

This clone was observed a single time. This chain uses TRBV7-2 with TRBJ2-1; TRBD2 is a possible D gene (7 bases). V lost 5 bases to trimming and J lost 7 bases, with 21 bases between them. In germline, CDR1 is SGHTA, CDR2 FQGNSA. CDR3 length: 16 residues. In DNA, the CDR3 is TGTGCCAGCAGCCCAGGCCGGGGGGCAAGGTGGAATGAGCAGTTCTTC. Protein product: CASSPGRGARWNEQFF.

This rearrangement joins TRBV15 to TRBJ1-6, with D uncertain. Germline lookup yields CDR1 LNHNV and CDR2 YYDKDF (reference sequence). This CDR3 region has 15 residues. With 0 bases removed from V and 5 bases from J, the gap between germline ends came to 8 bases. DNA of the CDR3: TGTGCCACCAGCAGAGATGTTCGTAATAATTCACCCCTCCACTTT. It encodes CATSRDVRNNSPLHF.

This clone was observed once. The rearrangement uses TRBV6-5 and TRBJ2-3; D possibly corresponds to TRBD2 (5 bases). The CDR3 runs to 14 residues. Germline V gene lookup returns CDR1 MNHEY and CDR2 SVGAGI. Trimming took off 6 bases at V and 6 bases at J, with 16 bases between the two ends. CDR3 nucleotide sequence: TGTGCCAGCAGAGAGATACTACTAGGGGATACGCAGTATTTT. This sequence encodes CASREILLGDTQYF.